This record covers a single T cell receptor beta chain. The data belong to a study of T cells in Graves' hyperthyroidism and ophthalmopathy. Germline CDR1 is SGHTA and CDR2 is FQGNSA. This CDR3 is built from 15 residues. V lost 5 bases to trimming and J lost 7 bases; unmatched junction nucleotides: 9. Using RNA transcripts as the source, TCR beta CDR3 regions were amplified. The HTBI primer set drove a first-round RT-PCR of the TCR CDR3. Using its own MiXCR run on the multiplex PCR reads, TCRdb lists one record per CDR3 protein. The sample lists some 490,000 distinct CDR3 sequences; more than 15% were seen once.

This clonotype originated in a woman aged 25 to 39 with Graves' ophthalmopathy. Specimen: blood. The rearrangement links TRBV7-2 to TRBJ1-4; the match to TRBD1 covers 8 bases. The CDR3 reads CASSQRPQGGEKLFF. In DNA, the CDR3 is TGTGCCAGCAGCCAGAGGCCACAGGGGGGTGAAAAACTGTTTTTT.